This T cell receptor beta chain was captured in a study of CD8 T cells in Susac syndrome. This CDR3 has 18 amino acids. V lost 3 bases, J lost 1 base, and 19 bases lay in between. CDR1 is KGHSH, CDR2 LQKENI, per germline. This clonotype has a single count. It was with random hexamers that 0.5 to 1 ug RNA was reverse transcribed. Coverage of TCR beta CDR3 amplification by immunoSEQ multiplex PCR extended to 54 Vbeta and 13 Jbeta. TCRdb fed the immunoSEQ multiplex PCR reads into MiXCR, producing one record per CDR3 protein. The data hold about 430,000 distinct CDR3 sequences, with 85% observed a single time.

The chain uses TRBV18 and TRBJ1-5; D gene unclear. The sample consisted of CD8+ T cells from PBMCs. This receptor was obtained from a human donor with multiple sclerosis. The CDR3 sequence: CASSPNPLWAGSNQPQHF. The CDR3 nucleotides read TGTGCCAGCTCACCTAATCCCCTTTGGGCGGGGAGCAATCAGCCCCAGCATTTT.